A selection of T cell receptor beta chains follows, all from one sample in a study of OX40 agonist ivuxolimab in advanced cancers. Here immunoSEQ multiplex PCR was the method, and the copy in TCRdb shows in-frame clones only, minus some. The profile shows approximately 120,000 clones, 80% to 95% of them singletons. Sample: CD4+ or CD8+ T cells sorted from blood, taken in a trial of the OX40 agonist ivuxolimab. These receptor sequences come from an adult with an advanced solid tumor such as melanoma, head and neck, liver or kidney cancer. CDR3s include the opening cysteine and the closing phenylalanine or tryptophan. D genes are given only for firm matches. Part of the rows lack a size; the others show once, few, many or a class for expanded clones.

v_gene	j_gene	abundance	d_gene	CDR3nt	CDR3aa
TRBV7-2	TRBJ2-1	NA	TRBD1	TGTGCCAGCAGCTTATTGGGACAGCTGAACAATGAGCAGTTCTTC	CASSLLGQLNNEQFF
TRBV19	TRBJ2-2	NA	NA	TGTGCCAGTAGTATATGGGACACCGGGGAGCTGTTTTTT	CASSIWDTGELFF
TRBV27	TRBJ2-7	NA	NA	TGTGCCAGCAGTTTATCAACAGGGTGGCAAGGCGAGCAGTACTTC	CASSLSTGWQGEQYF
TRBV19	TRBJ2-3	once	NA	TGTGCCAGTAGTCCCCTGGAAAGACGGACGGAGGGAGATACGCAGTATTTT	CASSPLERRTEGDTQYF
TRBV28	TRBJ2-2	NA	NA	TGTGCCAGCAGTTCCCCTGAGGGGAAGAGCACCGGGGAGCTGTTTTTT	CASSSPEGKSTGELFF
TRBV11-3	TRBJ2-7	NA	NA	TGTGCCAGCAGCCCACGGGGCCACGAGCAGTACTTC	CASSPRGHEQYF
TRBV5-4	TRBJ1-2	NA	NA	TGTGCCAGCAGCTTGGTACGAGAAGACTATGGCTACACCTTC	CASSLVREDYGYTF
TRBV2	TRBJ2-1	few	NA	TGTGCCACCCAGACTAGGAGAGCGTACGATGAGCAGTTCTTC	CATQTRRAYDEQFF
TRBV15	TRBJ2-1	once	TRBD2	TGTGCCACCAGCAGAGATCTACTAGCGGACAATGAGCAGTTCTTC	CATSRDLLADNEQFF
TRBV28	TRBJ2-1	NA	TRBD2	TGTGCCAGCAGTTCCACGATCCCGGGACTAGCGGACTCCTACAATGAGCAGTTCTTC	CASSSTIPGLADSYNEQFF
TRBV7-2	TRBJ2-1	NA	TRBD2	TGTGCCAGCAGCGTCGCGGGAGGCTCCTACAATGAGCAGTTCTTC	CASSVAGGSYNEQFF
TRBV6-6	TRBJ1-2	once	NA	TGTGCCAGCAGTCTACTTCTCGGCGATGGCTACACCTTC	CASSLLLGDGYTF
TRBV27	TRBJ2-3	NA	TRBD2	TGTGCCAGCAGGGGGTTGGGAGGGGGCACAGATACGCAGTATTTT	CASRGLGGGTDTQYF
TRBV29-1	TRBJ1-4	NA	TRBD1	TGCAGCGTTGAACAGAGGGGGCTAAGTGAAAAACTGTTTTTT	CSVEQRGLSEKLFF
TRBV10-1	TRBJ2-3	NA	NA	TGCGCCAGCAACTCTCCGGACACAGATACGCAATATTTT	CASNSPDTDTQYF
TRBV5-4	TRBJ2-5	NA	NA	TGTGCCAGCAGCTTGGCCAGGGGAACGCAAGAGACCCAGTACTTC	CASSLARGTQETQYF
TRBV5-1	TRBJ2-5	NA	NA	TGCGCCAGCAGCTCGGAGGGTTTGGTAGAGACCCAGTACTTC	CASSSEGLVETQYF
TRBV5-1	TRBJ2-3	NA	NA	TGCGCCAGCAGCCCCGACCGAAGAGGTCCAGATACGCAGTATTTT	CASSPDRRGPDTQYF
TRBV7-6	TRBJ1-5	few	NA	TGTGCCAGCAGCTTAGCGGGAGGTACTCAGCCCCAGCATTTT	CASSLAGGTQPQHF
TRBV19	TRBJ1-4	NA	NA	TGTGCCAGTAGTATGGGCCGGAATGAAAAACTGTTTTTT	CASSMGRNEKLFF
TRBV20-1	TRBJ2-5	NA	NA	TGCAGTGCTAGAGTGGGAGAGACCCAGTACTTC	CSARVGETQYF
TRBV4-3	TRBJ1-2	NA	NA	TGCGCCAGCAGCCAAAGTAGTGGGATTGACGGCTACACCTTC	CASSQSSGIDGYTF
TRBV27	TRBJ1-2	once	TRBD1	TGTGCCAGCAGTCGAGTGGGACAGGGTACGAGTAACTATGGCTACACCTTC	CASSRVGQGTSNYGYTF
TRBV10-3	TRBJ2-3	NA	TRBD2	TGTGCCATCAGTGAGTCGACTAGCGGGGTTAGCACAGATACGCAGTATTTT	CAISESTSGVSTDTQYF
TRBV10-1	TRBJ2-7	NA	NA	TGCGCCAGCAGTGCAAAACCGGGACCTAACTACGAGCAGTACTTC	CASSAKPGPNYEQYF
TRBV9	TRBJ2-3	once	TRBD2	TGTGCCAGCAGCGCCCGACTAGCGGGAGATTTATCCGGGACAGATACGCAGTATTTT	CASSARLAGDLSGTDTQYF
TRBV2	TRBJ1-1	NA	NA	TGTGCCAGCAGTGATGGCCGCGGTGGCACTGAAGCTTTCTTT	CASSDGRGGTEAFF
TRBV7-2	TRBJ2-1	NA	NA	TGTGCCAGCAGCTCCAATGGGGTAGCCTCCTACAATGAGCAGTTCTTC	CASSSNGVASYNEQFF
TRBV28	TRBJ1-5	NA	NA	TGTGCCAGCAGAGCAGGGACCACGGGCGAACGACAATGGTACAATCAGCCCCAGCATTTT	CASRAGTTGERQWYNQPQHF
TRBV5-1	TRBJ2-2	once	NA	TGCGCCAGCAGCCTAGACAGGACGAACACCGGGGAGCTGTTTTTT	CASSLDRTNTGELFF
TRBV5-4	TRBJ1-1	NA	NA	TGTGCCAGCACCCCCGGGGGGGGTGAAGCTTTCTTT	CASTPGGGEAFF
TRBV19	TRBJ1-5	NA	NA	TGTGCCAGTAGTCCTAACCTCGGGGGTGATAGCAATCAGCCCCAGCATTTT	CASSPNLGGDSNQPQHF
TRBV5-4	TRBJ2-1	NA	NA	TGTGCCAGCAGCTTGCCCCTAGCGTACAATGAGCAGTTCTTC	CASSLPLAYNEQFF
TRBV18	TRBJ2-7	NA	NA	TGTGCCAGCTCACCTGCAGGGTACGACGAGCAGTACTTC	CASSPAGYDEQYF
TRBV7-2	TRBJ1-6	NA	NA	TGTGCCAGCAGCTTAGGGACAGCGAATTCACCCCTCCACTTT	CASSLGTANSPLHF
TRBV10-3	TRBJ1-5	NA	NA	TGTGCCATCAGTGTCGACCGAAAGGATCAGCCCCAGCATTTT	CAISVDRKDQPQHF
TRBV27	TRBJ1-5	NA	TRBD1	TGTGCCAGCAGTTCGGGACAGAGTAGCAATCAGCCCCAGCATTTT	CASSSGQSSNQPQHF
TRBV5-1	TRBJ2-7	NA	TRBD2	TGCGCCAGCAGCTTGGGGCTAGCGGGACCATACGAGCAGTACTTC	CASSLGLAGPYEQYF
TRBV27	TRBJ1-6	NA	NA	TGTGCCAGCACTTCCGACCCGTTTTATAATTCACCCCTCCACTTT	CASTSDPFYNSPLHF
TRBV28	TRBJ2-3	NA	TRBD2	TGTGCCAGCAGTTTGGCCGAGACTAGCGGGAGTACAGATACGCAGTATTTT	CASSLAETSGSTDTQYF
TRBV6-4	TRBJ1-2	NA	NA	TGTGCCAGCAGTGAAGAGGTTTGGGGTTTTGGCTACACCTTC	CASSEEVWGFGYTF
TRBV19	TRBJ2-7	NA	TRBD2	TGTGCCAGTCAAAATGGCGGGGGCTCCTACGAGCAGTACTTC	CASQNGGGSYEQYF
TRBV6-1	TRBJ2-3	NA	TRBD2	TGTGCCAGCAGTGAAATCGCGGGAGGCATGGATACGCAGTATTTT	CASSEIAGGMDTQYF
TRBV28	TRBJ1-1	NA	NA	TGTGCCAGCAGGCCCATCAGGGTCTTGAACACTGAAGCTTTCTTT	CASRPIRVLNTEAFF
TRBV6-1	TRBJ2-7	NA	TRBD2	TGTGCCAGCAGTGCGACTAGCGGGCCTTCCTACGAGCAGTACTTC	CASSATSGPSYEQYF
TRBV30	TRBJ1-4	NA	NA	TGTGCCTGGAGTGTACGGTCGGAAAAACTGTTTTTT	CAWSVRSEKLFF
TRBV10-3	TRBJ2-5	NA	TRBD1	TGTGCCATCAGTGATTCCGGGACAGAAGAGACCCAGTACTTC	CAISDSGTEETQYF
TRBV18	TRBJ2-7	NA	NA	TGTGCCAGCTCACCACCGGGAGGCAGCGTCTACGAGCAGTACTTC	CASSPPGGSVYEQYF
TRBV5-4	TRBJ1-4	NA	TRBD1	TGTGCCAGCACCCCGGGACAGGGGAATGAAAAACTGTTTTTT	CASTPGQGNEKLFF
TRBV2	TRBJ2-2	NA	NA	TGTGCCAGCATGGGCAGTAACGCGCGCACCGGGGAGCTGTTTTTT	CASMGSNARTGELFF
TRBV11-2	TRBJ2-7	once	NA	TGTGCCAGCAGCACAGTGTGGGACAACTACGAGCAGTACTTC	CASSTVWDNYEQYF
TRBV11-3	TRBJ2-7	NA	TRBD1	TGTGCCAGCAGCTTAGGACAGGGTGGCGAGCAGTACTTC	CASSLGQGGEQYF